The source of this T cell receptor beta chain is a study of response to subunit inactivated influenza vaccine listed by TCRdb under 2018. At the level of the whole study: The study used deep quantitative T cell receptor repertoire profiling to track responses to a trivalent subunit inactivated influenza vaccine. Results the study describes overall, beyond this receptor: The authors suggested that each seasonal influenza vaccination may recruit only a limited number of new T cells.

Regarding this clonotype: The antigen it binds to is not known. Base-call qualities are not available, and no considerably larger clone is one nucleotide away.

V is pared back by 3 bases and J by 6 bases, with 9 bases lying between the germline termini. The CDR3 runs 13 residues from the cysteine to the phenylalanine. Only the CDR3 part of the read is kept: 39 bases, read in frame from the first base. Sequences SGHDN (CDR1) and FVKESK (CDR2) are obtained from the germline V gene. To prepare the library, RT-PCR was applied. The run used an Illumina HiSeq 2500. TCRdb reran the public reads through fastp at Q25 and MiXCR, keeping productive beta chains. Every CDR3 protein is listed once, alongside the most common genes and DNA of its rows. The sample data list about 570,000 distinct CDR3 sequences, and approximately 10% of these were observed just once. The ten largest make up roughly 10% of the sample.

The sample here was PBMCs from blood, taken on the day of vaccination. This receptor was obtained from a man aged 45-60 years who received an inactivated influenza vaccine. Donor details come from another sample of the same person, matched by shared clones. The chain links TRBV14 with TRBJ2-1; the D gene is perhaps TRBD1, from 5 matching bases. The DNA reads TGTGCCAGCAGCCAGACAGCCTTCAATGAGCAGTTCTTC. It codes for CASSQTAFNEQFF.